The 24 T cell receptor beta chains listed next were all sequenced from one sample in a study of cytomegalovirus exposure and HLA in healthy donors. The PCR employed 60 Vbeta primers together with 13 Jbeta primers. This table comes from immunoSEQ multiplex PCR, and its TCRdb copy is limited to in-frame clones, with some not included. The data contain 150,000 to 200,000 clones, over 70% of them singletons. Material for sequencing was PBMCs. All receptors come from a woman between 45 and 60 years old in good health and CMV-seropositive.

This sequence joins TRBV7-8 and TRBJ2-1, with 9 nucleotides matching TRBD2. Germline trimming cut 6 bases from V and 8 bases from J; bases unmatched to any gene: 5. Germline V gene lookup returns CDR1 SGHVS and CDR2 FQNEAQ. There are 13 residues in the CDR3. Here the CDR3 DNA reads TGTGCCAGCAGGCGGGGGGGCATGGATGAGCAGTTCTTC. This codes for CASRRGGMDEQFF.

J is TRBJ2-7 and V is TRBV13; 9 bases fit TRBD1. V lost 5 bases and J lost 3; bases outside the gene matches: 5. This CDR3 is built from 14 residues. Per the germline V gene, CDR1 is PRHDT and CDR2 is FYEKMQ (reference sequence). CDR3 DNA sequence: TGTGCCAGCAGCGCCGCGGACAGGGGCTACGAGCAGTACTTC. Its protein product is CASSAADRGYEQYF.

This clone appeared a few times. The chain carries TRBV10-3 and TRBJ1-2; D unresolved. Trimming pared 0 bases from V and 7 bases from J, leaving 15 bases between. The germline CDR1 and CDR2 sequences are ENHRY and SYGVKD. The CDR3 contains 15 residues. In DNA, the CDR3 is TGTGCCATCAGTGAGTCGACTCGGGGAGCTGGTGGCTACACCTTC. This codes for CAISESTRGAGGYTF.

The chain employs TRBV2 and TRBJ1-5; 8 bases align to TRBD1. This CDR3 comprises 16 residues. Trimming cost V 3 bases and J 6 bases; bases outside gene matches: 10. Germline CDR1 and CDR2: SNHLY and FYNNEI. The CDR3 region has the DNA TGTGCCAGCAGTGATGCAGGGGGCCGAAACGGTCAGCCCCAGCATTTT. Translated: CASSDAGGRNGQPQHF.

Only one count was recorded for this clone. V gene TRBV29-1 combines with J gene TRBJ1-2; TRBD1 agrees at 7 bases. Per germline, CDR1 SQVTM and CDR2 ANQGSEA. The trim removed 3 bases at V and 8 bases at J, leaving 15 bases unmatched. The CDR3 length is 15 residues. Here the CDR3 reads CSVDRTAGGSLGYTF. The CDR3, as DNA: TGCAGCGTTGATCGTACGGCAGGGGGTTCGTTGGGCTACACCTTC.

The gene calls are TRBV18 and TRBJ2-2, with 8 bases matching TRBD1. Germline CDR1 KGHSH, CDR2 LQKENI. J gave up 1 base and V 6 bases, and 4 bases lay outside the gene matches. The CDR3 runs 15 residues. This chain's CDR3 is CASSLDRVNTGELFF. DNA for the CDR3: TGTGCCAGCTCCCTGGACAGGGTGAACACCGGGGAGCTGTTTTTT. The entire variable domain, with the rest obtained from reference TRBV18 and TRBJ2-2, is as follows: NAGVMQNPRHLVRRRGQEARLRCSPMKGHSHVYWYRQLPEEGLKFMVYLQKENIIDESGMPKERFSAEFPKEGPSILRIQQVVRGDSAAYFCASSLDRVNTGELFFGEGSRLTVL.

V and J are TRBV6-5 and TRBJ1-1; D is unclear. Between the trimmed V and J ends, which lost 7 bases and 0 bases, there was a span of 9 bases. This CDR3 has 13 amino acids. CDR1 is MNHEY, CDR2 SVGAGI, per germline. The chain's CDR3 is CASKYQVNTEAFF. DNA for the CDR3: TGTGCCAGCAAGTATCAGGTGAACACTGAAGCTTTCTTT.

The sample holds a few counts of this clone. DNA of the CDR3: TGTGCCAGCAGCTTGGGGACAGTATATAGCAATCAGCCCCAGCATTTT. This codes for CASSLGTVYSNQPQHF. The chain has TRBV5-6 and TRBJ1-5; TRBD1 is a possible D gene (6 bases). This CDR3 is 16 amino acids long. Germline V gene sequence: CDR1 SGHDT, CDR2 YYEEEE. Trimming took 0 bases from V and 0 from J, leaving 10 bases between them.

The chain couples TRBV6-1 to TRBJ2-2, with 7 positions matching TRBD1. The CDR3 has 15 amino acids. Per germline, CDR1 MNHNS and CDR2 SASEGT. The ends lost 4 bases at V and 7 bases at J; junction bases unmatched: 9. CDR3 DNA: TGTGCCAGCAGTGGGTCAGACAGGGTTCACGGGGAGCTGTTTTTT. Protein product: CASSGSDRVHGELFF.

This rearrangement joins TRBV5-1 to TRBJ1-2; 7 bases fit TRBD1. J gave up 4 bases and V 4 bases, and 4 bases lay outside the gene matches. The germline CDR1 and CDR2 sequences are SGHRS and YFSETQ. This CDR3 is built from 13 residues. Here the CDR3 reads CASSRGQTYGYTF. As DNA, the CDR3 is TGCGCCAGCAGCCGGGGACAGACCTATGGCTACACCTTC.

The chain links TRBV19 to TRBJ1-1, with 7 positions matching TRBD1. Trimming removed 5 bases from V and 2 bases from J; junction bases left unmatched: 2. Germline CDR1 LNHDA, CDR2 SQIVND (reference sequence). The CDR3 is 13 residues long. The CDR3 DNA reads TGTGCCAGTAGTCGGGACAGAAACACTGAAGCTTTCTTT. It translates to CASSRDRNTEAFF. Variable domain in full (rest from reference TRBV19 and TRBJ1-1): DGGITQSPKYLFRKEGQNVTLSCEQNLNHDAMYWYRQDPGQGLRLIYYSQIVNDFQKGDIAEGYSVSREKKESFPLTVTSAQKNPTAFYLCASSRDRNTEAFFGQGTRLTVV.

The CDR3 DNA sequence: TGCGCCAGCACGGGGGGCCCGCATCAGCCCCAGCATTTT. This gives the protein CASTGGPHQPQHF. The chain joins TRBV10-2 to TRBJ1-5; D is perhaps TRBD1 (6 bases). V gave up 7 bases and J gave up 5 bases, with 12 bases separating them. This CDR3 region has 13 residues. Germline V CDR1 and CDR2: WSHSY, SAAADI.

The chain joins TRBV6-1 to TRBJ2-5; 7 bases map to TRBD1. The better agreement between TRBJ2-7 and the DNA end casts doubt on the J call. Germline V gives CDR1 MNHNS, CDR2 SASEGT. This CDR3 has 14 amino acids. As DNA, the CDR3 is TGTGCCAGCAGTACCAGACAGGGTGGGTTCGAGCAGTACTTC. Protein sequence: CASSTRQGGFEQYF.

In its sample, this clone was seen once. The chain links TRBV7-3 to TRBJ2-1; D is undetermined. Between the trimmed V and J ends, which lost 2 bases and 10 bases, there was a span of 12 bases. Germline V lookup: CDR1 SGHTA, CDR2 FQGTGA. The CDR3 is made up of 13 amino acids. The CDR3 nucleotides read TGTGCCAGCAGCTTAGGGCAGTCTGAAGAGCAGTTCTTC. Amino acids: CASSLGQSEEQFF.

The genes are TRBV7-9 and TRBJ1-3; D remains unclear. The CDR3 extends over 14 amino acids. Deletions cut 4 bases from V and 4 bases from J, with 11 bases between. The germline V gene has CDR1 SEHNR and CDR2 FQNEAQ (reference sequence). CDR3: CASSSQFGGNTIYF. In DNA form, the CDR3 reads TGTGCCAGCAGCTCCCAATTCGGGGGAAACACCATATATTTT. Based on the CDR3 plus reference TRBV7-9 and TRBJ1-3, the full variable domain is DTGVSQNPRHKITKRGQNVTFRCDPISEHNRLYWYRQTLGQGPEFLTYFQNEAQLEKSRLLSDRFSAERPKGSFSTLEIQRTEQGDSAMYLCASSSQFGGNTIYFGEGSWLTVV.

This clone has just one count. The chain employs TRBV2 and TRBJ1-1; 7 nucleotides agree with TRBD1. With V trimmed by 4 bases and J by 4 bases, 6 bases remained unmatched. CDR1 is SNHLY and CDR2 is FYNNEI in the germline V gene. The CDR3 runs 14 residues. CDR3 residues: CASSVYTGVTEAFF. The CDR3 nucleotides read TGTGCCAGCAGTGTGTATACAGGGGTCACTGAAGCTTTCTTT.

V gene TRBV2 combines with J gene TRBJ1-2, with D hard to call. V lost 6 bases and J 3 bases, leaving 8 bases between the germline ends. The CDR3 has 12 residues. Germline V gene lookup returns CDR1 SNHLY and CDR2 FYNNEI. The CDR3 sequence is CASSTEHYGYTF. The CDR3 coding sequence is TGTGCCAGCAGCACAGAGCACTATGGCTACACCTTC.

The chain uses TRBV30 and TRBJ2-7; 9 bases agree with TRBD1. The CDR3 totals 13 residues. V was pared by 5 bases and J by 3 bases, with 5 bases of the junction left unmatched. Germline V CDR1 and CDR2: GTSNPN, SVGIG (reference sequence). CDR3 nucleotide sequence: TGTGCCTGGTCACAGGGGGCGGTCTACGAGCAGTACTTC. Its protein product is CAWSQGAVYEQYF. Full variable domain (outside the CDR3, taken from reference TRBV30 and TRBJ2-7): SQTIHQWPATLVQPVGSPLSLECTVEGTSNPNLYWYRQAAGRGLQLLFYSVGIGQISSEVPQNLSASRPQDRQFILSSKKLLLSDSGFYLCAWSQGAVYEQYFGPGTRLTVT.

The rearrangement joins TRBV10-1 to TRBJ2-5; TRBD1 agrees at 10 bases. The J call may be faulty, since TRBJ2-7 better matches the DNA end. This CDR3 is built from 15 residues. From germline, CDR1 is WNHNN and CDR2 SYGVQD (reference sequence). CDR3 amino acids: CASSDGTGDLHEQYF. In DNA, the CDR3 is TGCGCCAGCAGTGATGGGACAGGGGATTTGCACGAGCAGTACTTC.

V and J are TRBV7-8 and TRBJ2-7; TRBD2 is a possible D gene (5 bases). CDR1 SGHVS and CDR2 FQNEAQ come from the germline V gene. This CDR3 contains 15 residues. Trimming left V 4 bases short and J 2 bases short, with 15 bases between. The CDR3 loop reads CASSSPPSGTYEQYF. The CDR3 DNA sequence: TGTGCCAGCAGCTCCCCGCCCAGCGGAACCTACGAGCAGTACTTC.

The J gene is TRBJ2-1, the V gene TRBV2, with 15 nucleotides matching TRBD2. The CDR3 contains 15 residues. Trimming at V came to 6 bases and at J to 8 bases, leaving 5 bases not matched to a gene. CDR1 is SNHLY and CDR2 is FYNNEI in the germline V gene. CDR3: CASRGLAGGIDEQFF. Written as DNA, the CDR3 is TGTGCCAGCAGAGGACTAGCGGGGGGGATAGATGAGCAGTTCTTC.

The chain is built from TRBV7-3 and TRBJ2-7; D possibly corresponds to TRBD1 (5 bases). Trimming took off 6 bases at V and 0 bases at J, with 12 bases between the two ends. CDR1 SGHTA and CDR2 FQGTGA come from the germline V gene. The CDR3 loop spans 14 amino acids. As DNA, the CDR3 is TGTGCCAGCAGTCCAGACAGATTCTCCTACGAGCAGTACTTC. Translated, it gives CASSPDRFSYEQYF.

This clone was detected a few times. The chain has TRBV7-3 and TRBJ2-3; D might be TRBD1 (5 bases). Germline-derived CDR1 and CDR2 are SGHTA and FQGTGA. V shed 5 bases and J shed 2 bases, with 14 bases lying between them. There are 15 residues in the CDR3. CDR3 amino acids: CASSLGASLTDTQYF. As DNA, the CDR3 is TGTGCCAGCAGCCTAGGGGCAAGTCTCACAGATACGCAGTATTTT.

The chain employs TRBV6-1 and TRBJ1-2; D perhaps matches TRBD1 (5 bases). Germline CDR1 MNHNS, CDR2 SASEGT. V was pared by 4 bases and J by 9 bases, with 15 bases between. The CDR3 sequence is 13 residues long. Here the CDR3 reads CASSVDSSTRYTF. In DNA form, the CDR3 reads TGTGCCAGCAGTGTAGACAGCTCGACCCGCTACACCTTC.